Described below is a single TCR beta chain sequence and its context. The sample is drawn from a study of blood T cell repertoires in COVID-19. TCRdb's table, derived via immunoSEQ multiplex PCR, lists solely in-frame clones and lacks some. The sample has approximately 220,000 clones, approximately 85% seen once. The CDR3 length is 13 residues. The V end was cut by 7 bases, the J end by 7 bases, with 17 bases between. Germline lookup yields CDR1 LNHDA and CDR2 SQIVND (reference sequence). The sample was peripheral blood. The gene calls are TRBV19 and TRBJ2-7, with a tentative D call TRBD1 (6 bases). The sequence was collected from a man in his fifties or sixties who had recovered from COVID-19. The CDR3 nucleotides are TGTGCCAGTAACCCGTCATCAGGGGAAGAGCAGTACTTC. The encoded protein is CASNPSSGEEQYF.